This T cell receptor (beta chain) was sequenced in a study of sequential checkpoint blockade in melanoma. Treatment here: randomized to nivolumab then ipilimumab (arm A) or the reverse (arm B). Measured with immunoSEQ multiplex PCR; TCRdb has only the in-frame clones, and not every one. Of 13,000 or so clones listed, around a fifth are singletons. General study points: In arm A, pretreatment tumor clonality was associated with response.

The germline CDR1 and CDR2 sequences are LNHDA and SQIVND (reference sequence). The trim removed 1 base at V and 0 bases at J, leaving 8 bases unmatched. The CDR3 is 19 residues long. About this clone: Its antigen remains unidentified.

Sequences were derived from tumor tissue (inferred from file names), sampled from a patient given nivolumab and ipilimumab in sequence. The receptor's source is a human donor with melanoma. The chain carries TRBV19 and TRBJ1-6; 8 nucleotides align to TRBD1. CDR3 DNA: TGTGCCAGTAGTATAGGGGGACAGGATTTGAGCTCCTATAATTCACCCCTCCACTTT. It is translated as CASSIGGQDLSSYNSPLHF.